Each of the 7 T cell receptor beta chains below was sequenced from the same sample in a study of regulatory T cells in long-lasting Graves disease. This sample's time point: persistent/refractory GD, antithyroid drugs over 5 years with positive TRAb. With RNA extracted from PBMCs as input, the TCR library was made. Assembly of TCR beta libraries relied on iRepertoire HTBI primers together with Arm-PCR of CDR3 regions. Via MiXCR, TCRdb re-called the multiplex PCR reads, giving one row per CDR3 protein. The sample yields about 400,000 distinct CDR3 sequences, around 21% seen once. Sequenced here: peripheral blood mononuclear cells (PBMCs), sampled when the disease was refractory, from a patient treated with antithyroid drugs. The origin of the receptors is a female donor with Graves disease.

The chain uses TRBV14 and TRBJ1-1; D is unresolved. Germline CDR1 and CDR2: SGHDN and FVKESK. The CDR3 runs 15 residues. V dropped 1 base and J dropped 0 bases, with 9 bases sitting between them. The CDR3: CASSQVPAMNTEAFF. The CDR3 DNA follows: TGTGCCAGCAGCCAAGTTCCAGCAATGAACACTGAAGCTTTCTTT.

This clonotype was recorded at least ten times. V gene TRBV2 combines with J gene TRBJ1-5, with unresolved D. V was clipped by 2 bases and J by 0 bases, with 8 bases between them. The CDR3 is 15 residues long. The germline CDR1 and CDR2 sequences are SNHLY and FYNNEI. CDR3 sequence: CASSEPGYSNQPQHF. The CDR3 region has the DNA TGTGCCAGCAGTGAACCAGGTTATAGCAATCAGCCCCAGCATTTT.

In its sample, this clonotype was seen many times. The chain couples TRBV6-1 to TRBJ2-7; D gene ambiguous. The CDR3 totals 13 residues. From germline, CDR1 is MNHNS and CDR2 SASEGT. The V end was cut by 8 bases, the J end by 3 bases, with 14 bases between. The CDR3 DNA sequence: TGTGCCAGCGGGTTTTCGGCTCTCTACGAGCAGTACTTC. Encoded protein: CASGFSALYEQYF.

This clonotype was counted many times. The V gene is TRBV2, the J gene TRBJ2-7, with 9 bases matching TRBD2. CDR1 SNHLY and CDR2 FYNNEI come from the germline V gene. Unmatched junction bases numbered 3, after V lost 4 bases and J lost 2 bases. This CDR3 has 14 amino acids. CDR3 amino acids: CASSGLAVTYEQYF. CDR3 nucleotides: TGTGCCAGCAGTGGACTAGCGGTGACCTACGAGCAGTACTTC.

V usage is TRBV7-2 and J usage is TRBJ2-7, with 9 bases fitting TRBD2. Unmatched junction bases numbered 5, after V lost 4 bases and J lost 1 base. CDR3 length: 15 residues. Germline assignment: CDR1 SGHTA and CDR2 FQGNSA. The CDR3 DNA follows: TGTGCCAGCAGCTCCCTAGCGGGAAAGTCCTACGAGCAGTACTTC. It translates to CASSSLAGKSYEQYF. Combining the CDR3 with reference TRBV7-2 and TRBJ2-7 gives the whole variable domain GAGVSQSPSNKVTEKGKDVELRCDPISGHTALYWYRQSLGQGLEFLIYFQGNSAPDKSGLPSDRFSAERTGGSVSTLTIQRTQQEDSAVYLCASSSLAGKSYEQYFGPGTRLTVT.

The CDR3 nucleotides read TGTGCCAGCAGCCCCACCCGGGACCTGAACACTGAAGCTTTCTTT. Translating it yields CASSPTRDLNTEAFF. V and J are TRBV5-5 and TRBJ1-1, with D possibly matching TRBD1 (5 bases). The CDR3 has 15 residues. Trimming cost V 4 bases and J 0 bases, with 13 bases left between them. Germline CDR1 is SGHKS and CDR2 is YYEKEE (reference sequence). Full variable domain (rest looked up from reference TRBV5-5 and TRBJ1-1): DAGVTQSPTHLIKTRGQQVTLRCSPISGHKSVSWYQQVLGQGPQFIFQYYEKEERGRGNFPDRFSARQFPNYSSELNVNALLLGDSALYLCASSPTRDLNTEAFFGQGTRLTVV.

Concerning this clonotype: It may be a read error: a sequence one base away is much more abundant. The chain carries TRBV19 and TRBJ2-5, with TRBD2 matching over 8 bases. V was clipped by 8 bases and J by 6 bases; unmatched bases: 8. CDR1 is LNHDA, CDR2 SQIVND, per germline (reference sequence). The CDR3 length is 13 residues. The CDR3 loop is CASGPGTSKTQYF. For the CDR3, the DNA is TGTGCCAGTGGTCCGGGGACTAGTAAGACCCAGTACTTC. Full variable domain (outside the CDR3, taken from reference TRBV19 and TRBJ2-5): DGGITQSPKYLFRKEGQNVTLSCEQNLNHDAMYWYRQDPGQGLRLIYYSQIVNDFQKGDIAEGYSVSREKKESFPLTVTSAQKNPTAFYLCASGPGTSKTQYFGPGTRLLVL.